The T cell receptor beta chain described here comes from a study of post-analysis software for immune sequencing data. Looking at the study overall: The disease courses spanned relapsing-remitting, secondary progressive and progressive-relapsing forms of multiple sclerosis.

J gave up 13 bases and V 3 bases, and 11 bases lay outside the gene matches. This CDR3 spans 14 amino acids. Germline lookup yields CDR1 MNHEY and CDR2 SVGAGI. The table lists this clonotype with a count of one. What it binds is not known. General study findings and limits: With TRBV5-6, TRBV5-1 and TRBV20-1 included, 5 or 6 TRBV segments were more frequent in patients than in controls. Normalized Chao1 diversity was significantly lower in multiple sclerosis patients than in controls. By F measure, strong co-clustering occurred among samples prepared in the same batch.

Included in the TCR beta cDNA libraries were unique molecular identifiers. The source material, about 0.9 to 11 million T cells, gave rise to roughly 500,000 cDNA molecules. TCRdb processed the PCR reads anew with MiXCR; each CDR3 protein has one entry. The sample includes about half a million distinct CDR3 sequences, around 36% of them seen just once. The receptor's source is a girl aged 2-17 years with multiple sclerosis. Sequenced: blood. The chain recombines TRBV6-5 with TRBJ2-1; 8 bases are a match to TRBD2. The chain's CDR3 is CASSYRGGEETQFF. The CDR3 region has the DNA TGTGCCAGCAGTTATCGGGGGGGTGAAGAGACCCAGTTCTTC.